The present T cell receptor beta chain was sequenced within a study of blood T cell repertoires in COVID-19. Assignment of participants to cohorts was predicated upon participant-reported clinical history. Germline V gene data show CDR1 as GTSNPN and CDR2 as SVGIG (reference sequence). V shed 3 bases and J shed 2 bases, with 13 bases lying between them. The CDR3 extends over 14 amino acids. In the original workflow: Using reference gene primer amplification, nucleated cell counts were estimated. Sequencing was performed with immunoSEQ multiplex PCR; in TCRdb, only in-frame clones are kept and a portion is missing. Clone size and the V and J calls come from that table; the DNA yielded D and trimming. The sample lists 150,000 or so clones, 75% to 85% occurring once.

V is TRBV30 and J is TRBJ1-2; TRBD1 might be the D (5 bases). Sequences were obtained from PBMCs or T cells enriched from blood (not recorded which). The TCR comes from a man in his forties who had recovered from COVID-19. The CDR3 coding sequence is TGTGCCTGGAGCCAACACGGGGGAAACTATGGCTACACCTTC. It encodes CAWSQHGGNYGYTF.